The 31 T cell receptor beta chains reported below all come from one sample, sequenced in a study of shared clonotypes between healthy human individuals (dated by TCRdb to the early 2020s). Receptors were amplified or captured by the immunoSEQ multiplex PCR assay. TCRdb mirrors the immuneACCESS table, restricted to in-frame sequences. Some clones are absent from its copies; in checked studies, under half trace to an unresolved V gene, and the reason for the others is unknown. The sample yields roughly 650,000 clones; roughly 97% were counted once. The ten largest make up about 0.06% of the sample. Input material: naive CD4+ T cells sorted from blood. The sample's cell subset or site, from its label and the paper: CD45RA+ positively selected. The source of these receptors is a woman in her twenties or thirties in good health.

The rearrangement links TRBV19 to TRBJ2-7, with D perhaps being TRBD1 or TRBD2 (5 bases each). Germline assignment: CDR1 LNHDA and CDR2 SQIVND (reference sequence). With 0 bases removed from V and 3 bases from J, the gap between germline ends came to 21 bases. This CDR3 comprises 18 residues. The CDR3 sequence is CASSIDGWRRQGDYEQYF. The CDR3 DNA reads TGTGCCAGTAGTATAGATGGTTGGCGGCGTCAGGGAGACTACGAGCAGTACTTC.

This clone occurred once. V usage is TRBV9 and J usage is TRBJ1-4; D remains ambiguous. Trimming removed 0 bases from V and 4 bases from J, with 7 bases in between. Germline values: CDR1 SGDLS, CDR2 YYNGEE. The CDR3 has 14 residues. CDR3 nucleotide sequence: TGTGCCAGCAGCGTAGAGGCGGGTAATGAAAAACTGTTTTTT. Protein: CASSVEAGNEKLFF.

The chain links TRBV15 to TRBJ1-4; D call uncertain. Deletions cut 4 bases from V and 5 bases from J, with 17 bases between. CDR3 length equals 16 residues. CDR1 is LNHNV and CDR2 is YYDKDF in the germline V gene (reference sequence). In DNA form, the CDR3 reads TGTGCCACCAGCATCTCCGGGCCGGGCCTGAATGAAAAACTGTTTTTT. This sequence encodes CATSISGPGLNEKLFF.

The gene calls are TRBV5-1 and TRBJ2-1; 8 nucleotides align to TRBD2. The trim removed 4 bases at V and 6 bases at J, leaving 15 bases unmatched. The CDR3 extends over 17 amino acids. Germline lookup yields CDR1 SGHRS and CDR2 YFSETQ. The CDR3 sequence is CASSPGGPSGYFNEQFF. The DNA for the CDR3 is TGCGCCAGCAGCCCTGGGGGCCCTAGCGGGTATTTCAATGAGCAGTTCTTC.

This sequence joins TRBV28 and TRBJ2-6; no clear D. From germline, CDR1 is MDHEN and CDR2 SYDVKM. Trimming took 6 bases from V and 2 from J, leaving 8 bases between them. The length of the CDR3 is 14 residues. Written as DNA, the CDR3 is TGTGCCAGCAGCACGGTTGCTGGGGCCAACGTCCTGACTTTC. Translating it yields CASSTVAGANVLTF.

The genes are TRBV27 and TRBJ2-3; 7 bases align to TRBD2. CDR3 size: 17 residues. The V gene end was trimmed by 0 bases and the J gene end by 8 bases; junction bases not matched to a gene: 14. Germline V gene data show CDR1 as MNHEY and CDR2 as SMNVEV (reference sequence). CDR3 in amino acids: CASSLSLGGRAWGTQYF. As DNA, the CDR3 is TGTGCCAGCAGTTTATCGCTGGGAGGGAGGGCCTGGGGTACGCAGTATTTT.

The genes are TRBV27 and TRBJ2-1; no definite D call. V was pared by 4 bases and J by 0 bases, with 7 bases between. CDR1 is MNHEY, CDR2 SMNVEV, per germline (reference sequence). CDR3 length equals 14 residues. The CDR3 DNA is TGTGCCAGCAGTTGGTCTAGCTCCTACAATGAGCAGTTCTTC. Translating it yields CASSWSSSYNEQFF.

The V call is TRBV6-6, the J call TRBJ2-7; 9 nucleotides line up with TRBD2. Germline CDR1 MNHNY, CDR2 SVGAGI (reference sequence). CDR3 length: 14 residues. The V gene end was trimmed by 4 bases and the J gene end by 3 bases; junction bases not matched to a gene: 4. In nucleotides, the CDR3 is TGTGCCAGCAGTTTAGCGGGAGATATCTACGAGCAGTACTTC. As protein: CASSLAGDIYEQYF.

This sequence joins TRBV11-2 and TRBJ2-6; no clear D. The CDR3 length is 13 residues. Between the trimmed V and J ends, which lost 5 bases and 12 bases, there was a span of 14 bases. Germline V CDR1 and CDR2: SGHAT, FQNNGV. CDR3 in DNA: TGTGCCAGCAGCCCTACAACCACAGCCGTCCTGACTTTC. Protein sequence: CASSPTTTAVLTF.

The chain couples TRBV28 to TRBJ2-6; D is uncertain. Germline assignment: CDR1 MDHEN and CDR2 SYDVKM. Trimming removed 1 base from V and 0 bases from J, with 7 bases in between. This CDR3 is 16 amino acids long. CDR3 DNA: TGTGCCAGCAGTTTATCCTACAGCTCTGGGGCCAACGTCCTGACTTTC. Amino acid sequence: CASSLSYSSGANVLTF.

This sequence joins TRBV10-3 and TRBJ2-1; 11 bases agree with TRBD2. Germline V gene lookup returns CDR1 ENHRY and CDR2 SYGVKD. The CDR3 covers 14 residues. V shed 5 bases and J 8 bases; nucleotides not matched to a gene: 5. The CDR3: CAISWLAGGDEQFF. The CDR3 DNA is TGTGCCATCAGTTGGCTAGCGGGAGGCGATGAGCAGTTCTTC.

The chain links TRBV9 to TRBJ1-1, with TRBD1 as a possible D gene (6 bases). The ends were cut back, 4 bases at V and 4 bases at J, with 14 bases in the middle. The CDR3 length is 14 residues. CDR1 and CDR2 from the germline V gene are SGDLS and YYNGEE. The CDR3 DNA reads TGTGCCAGCAGCCCTCGACAGGAGAGCACTGAAGCTTTCTTT. It codes for CASSPRQESTEAFF.

The chain is built from TRBV7-9 and TRBJ1-2; the D gene is possibly TRBD1 (5 bases). Trimming removed 5 bases at V and 8 bases at J, with 15 bases between. The germline gives CDR1 SEHNR, CDR2 FQNEAQ (reference sequence). This CDR3 has 13 residues. The CDR3 region has the DNA TGTGCCAGCAGCCACCCCAGGGAGGACGGCTACACCTTC. Residues: CASSHPREDGYTF.

J is TRBJ2-1 and V is TRBV19; the D is unclear. The CDR3 is made up of 16 amino acids. V was shortened by 6 bases and J by 0 bases, with 15 bases between the two germline ends. From germline, CDR1 is LNHDA and CDR2 SQIVND (reference sequence). The CDR3 DNA reads as TGTGCCAGTAGGACTCTGGGTTCGAGCTCCTACAATGAGCAGTTCTTC. As protein: CASRTLGSSSYNEQFF. Full variable domain (rest looked up from reference TRBV19 and TRBJ2-1): DGGITQSPKYLFRKEGQNVTLSCEQNLNHDAMYWYRQDPGQGLRLIYYSQIVNDFQKGDIAEGYSVSREKKESFPLTVTSAQKNPTAFYLCASRTLGSSSYNEQFFGPGTRLTVL.

The rearrangement uses TRBV5-1 and TRBJ2-1; 7 bases are a match to TRBD2. V was pared by 0 bases and J by 7 bases, with 10 bases of the junction left unmatched. CDR1 and CDR2 from the germline V gene are SGHRS and YFSETQ. The CDR3 extends over 16 amino acids. For the CDR3, the DNA is TGCGCCAGCAGCTTGGCAAAGCCCTGGGAGGGTAATGAGCAGTTCTTC. Amino acid sequence: CASSLAKPWEGNEQFF.

This clone was picked up one time. This rearrangement joins TRBV27 to TRBJ1-1, with TRBD1 as a possible D gene (6 bases). V was pared by 5 bases and J by 2 bases, with 12 bases between. Germline lookup yields CDR1 MNHEY and CDR2 SMNVEV (reference sequence). The CDR3 length is 14 residues. CDR3 sequence reads: CASSQRTANTEAFF. The CDR3 coding sequence is TGTGCCAGCAGTCAGCGGACAGCTAACACTGAAGCTTTCTTT.

This rearrangement joins TRBV2 to TRBJ1-4, with D maybe TRBD1 (6 bases). CDR3 length equals 14 residues. Trimming took 1 base from V and 5 from J, leaving 8 bases between them. Germline lookup yields CDR1 SNHLY and CDR2 FYNNEI. This CDR3 is CASSEVDSNEKLFF. CDR3 in DNA: TGTGCCAGCAGTGAAGTGGACAGCAATGAAAAACTGTTTTTT.

The count of this clone is one. Different DNA sequences within this sample yield the same CDR3. The chain employs TRBV11-3 and TRBJ2-1; D is perhaps TRBD1 or TRBD2 (5 bases each). Per germline, CDR1 SGHNT and CDR2 YENEEA. This CDR3 spans 14 amino acids. Trimming shortened V by 5 bases and J by 3 bases, and 11 bases separated the two germline ends. CDR3 sequence (DNA): TGTGCCAGCAGCCCCGGGACCAACTACAATGAGCAGTTCTTC. Its translation is CASSPGTNYNEQFF.

The rearrangement links TRBV2 to TRBJ2-7; D is undetermined. CDR1 is SNHLY, CDR2 FYNNEI, per germline. This CDR3 has 13 residues. V lost 7 bases and J lost 3, with 13 bases in between. The CDR3 DNA is TGTGCCAGCAAAGAGGCAGAACGCTACGAGCAGTACTTC. Its translation: CASKEAERYEQYF.

This clone was counted a single time. This chain uses TRBV5-1 with TRBJ2-5; 8 positions match TRBD2. The CDR3 extends over 16 amino acids. Germline lookup yields CDR1 SGHRS and CDR2 YFSETQ. With V trimmed by 0 bases and J by 5 bases, 9 bases remained unmatched. This CDR3 reads CASSLAWSGSRETQYF. CDR3 DNA sequence: TGCGCCAGCAGCTTGGCTTGGAGCGGGAGCAGGGAGACCCAGTACTTC.

The chain uses TRBV29-1 and TRBJ1-2; 8 bases align to TRBD1. The J segment lost 6 bases and the V segment lost 6 bases, leaving 9 bases of the junction unmatched. Per germline, CDR1 SQVTM and CDR2 ANQGSEA. The CDR3 runs to 13 residues. CDR3 region: CSVTQGAYDGYTF. CDR3 in DNA: TGCAGCGTCACGCAGGGGGCCTACGATGGCTACACCTTC. The full variable domain, rest sourced from reference TRBV29-1 and TRBJ1-2, is SAVISQKPSRDICQRGTSLTIQCQVDSQVTMMFWYRQQPGQSLTLIATANQGSEATYESGFVIDKFPISRPNLTFSTLTVSNMSPEDSSIYLCSVTQGAYDGYTFGSGTRLTVV.

V and J are TRBV27 and TRBJ2-7; 10 bases line up with TRBD2. The CDR3 runs to 17 residues. V lost 9 bases to trimming and J lost 4 bases; unmatched junction nucleotides: 18. Germline V lookup: CDR1 MNHEY, CDR2 SMNVEV (reference sequence). CDR3: CASMNLDGTSAGYEQYF. Written as DNA, the CDR3 is TGTGCCAGTATGAACCTAGATGGGACTAGCGCCGGATACGAGCAGTACTTC.

This chain uses TRBV13 with TRBJ2-7; the D gene is possibly TRBD2 (5 bases). Germline CDR1 reads PRHDT; CDR2 reads FYEKMQ (reference sequence). The CDR3 length is 14 residues. Trimming took off 1 base at V and 6 bases at J, with 13 bases between the two ends. CDR3 nucleotides: TGTGCCAGCAGCTTAGTTCGGACTGCCGGCGAGCAGTACTTC. Encoded protein: CASSLVRTAGEQYF.

The rearrangement joins TRBV10-3 to TRBJ1-3, with TRBD1 as a possible D gene (5 bases). Germline CDR1 reads ENHRY; CDR2 reads SYGVKD. V was trimmed by 10 bases and J by 8 bases, leaving 18 bases between them. The CDR3 runs to 13 residues. CDR3 protein: CATAVGEWDTIYF. In nucleotides, the CDR3 is TGTGCCACGGCCGTGGGGGAATGGGACACCATATATTTT.

The chain couples TRBV5-1 to TRBJ2-3, with TRBD1 matching over 11 bases. V lost 5 bases and J lost 6; bases outside the gene matches: 11. CDR1 and CDR2 (germline): SGHRS, YFSETQ. This CDR3 has 16 amino acids. The CDR3 region has the DNA TGCGCCAGCAGACTAGAGGCCGGGACAGGGGGTGATACGCAGTATTTT. Protein sequence: CASRLEAGTGGDTQYF.

The genes are TRBV23-1 and TRBJ2-3, with no clear D. TRBV23-1 is noted as an ORF with a role that remains uncertain. V was shortened by 4 bases and J by 0 bases, with 8 bases between the two germline ends. The CDR3 totals 14 residues. The CDR3 reads CASSPLDSTDTQYF. DNA of the CDR3: TGCGCCAGCAGTCCCCTCGACAGCACAGATACGCAGTATTTT.

The chain is built from TRBV5-5 and TRBJ2-1, with TRBD2 as a possible D gene (5 bases). Trimming pared 3 bases from V and 2 bases from J, leaving 9 bases between. Germline-derived CDR1 and CDR2 are SGHKS and YYEKEE (reference sequence). The CDR3 consists of 14 residues. The CDR3 bases are TGTGCCAGCAGCTCAGGAGGAGCCTACAATGAGCAGTTCTTC. It is translated as CASSSGGAYNEQFF.

The chain combines TRBV6-5 with TRBJ1-1; D unclear. Per the germline V gene, CDR1 is MNHEY and CDR2 is SVGAGI. Trimming removed 5 bases from V and 8 bases from J, with 9 bases in between. CDR3 size: 11 residues. The CDR3 nucleotides read TGTGCCAGCAGTAATTGGCTCGAAGCTTTCTTT. Its protein product is CASSNWLEAFF.

The chain joins TRBV6-1 to TRBJ1-2; no firm D call. CDR1 and CDR2 from the germline V gene are MNHNS and SASEGT. Deletions cut 2 bases from V and 4 bases from J, with 11 bases between. This CDR3 contains 14 residues. Written as DNA, the CDR3 is TGTGCCAGCAGTGAACCCGCAACCATCTATGGCTACACCTTC. It is translated as CASSEPATIYGYTF.

J is TRBJ1-3 and V is TRBV19; D perhaps matches TRBD1 (5 bases). The CDR3 has 14 residues. Germline-derived CDR1 and CDR2 are LNHDA and SQIVND (reference sequence). Trimming removed 5 bases from V and 4 bases from J, with 12 bases in between. CDR3 amino acids: CASSLDKDGNTIYF. The CDR3 DNA follows: TGTGCCAGTAGTTTGGACAAAGACGGAAACACCATATATTTT.

This clone was seen only once. The chain uses TRBV4-1 and TRBJ1-1; maybe TRBD1 (5 bases). Germline CDR1 reads MGHRA; CDR2 reads YSYEKL. This CDR3 has 16 residues. The germline V and J ends were trimmed by 3 bases and 3 bases, with 17 bases remaining between them. The CDR3 spells CASSQPFARADTEAFF. DNA for the CDR3: TGCGCCAGCAGCCAGCCTTTTGCCAGGGCGGACACTGAAGCTTTCTTT.